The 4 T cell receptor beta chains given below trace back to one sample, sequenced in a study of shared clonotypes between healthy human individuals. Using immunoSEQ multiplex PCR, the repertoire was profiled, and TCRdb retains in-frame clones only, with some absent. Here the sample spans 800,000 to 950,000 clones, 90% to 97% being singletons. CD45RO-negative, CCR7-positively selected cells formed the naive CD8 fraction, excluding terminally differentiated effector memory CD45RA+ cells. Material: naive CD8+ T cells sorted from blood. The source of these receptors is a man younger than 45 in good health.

CDR3 DNA: TGTGCCAGCAGCTTATTCTCGGAGGGGGGCACTAATGAAAAACTGTTTTTT. Translated: CASSLFSEGGTNEKLFF. This rearrangement joins TRBV7-9 to TRBJ1-4, with D tentatively TRBD1 (6 bases). With 2 bases removed from V and 2 bases from J, the gap between germline ends came to 15 bases. The CDR3 totals 17 residues. CDR1 is SEHNR and CDR2 is FQNEAQ in the germline V gene (reference sequence).

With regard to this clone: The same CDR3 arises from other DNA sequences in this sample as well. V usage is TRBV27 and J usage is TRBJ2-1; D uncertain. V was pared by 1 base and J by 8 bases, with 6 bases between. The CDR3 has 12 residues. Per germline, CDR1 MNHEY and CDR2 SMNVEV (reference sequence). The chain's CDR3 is CASSLLGDEQFF. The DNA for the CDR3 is TGTGCCAGCAGTTTATTGGGTGATGAGCAGTTCTTC.

For the CDR3, the DNA is TGCGCCAGCAGCTCGGGGGATGAGCAGTTCTTC. Translation gives CASSSGDEQFF. V gene TRBV5-1 combines with J gene TRBJ2-1; D is possibly TRBD2 (6 bases). Germline CDR1 is SGHRS and CDR2 is YFSETQ. The length of the CDR3 is 11 residues. Between the trimmed V and J ends, which lost 3 bases and 8 bases, there was a span of 6 bases.

For the CDR3, the DNA is TGTGCCAGCAGCCTAACGGGGGAACGGAGCGAGCAGTACTTC. Translated, it gives CASSLTGERSEQYF. The chain joins TRBV7-6 to TRBJ2-7; D is possibly TRBD2 (6 bases). The CDR3 has 14 amino acids. Germline lookup yields CDR1 SGHVS and CDR2 FNYEAQ. V lost 5 bases to trimming and J lost 6 bases, with 17 bases between them. Supplemented by reference TRBV7-6 and TRBJ2-7, the full variable domain reads GAGVSQSPRYKVTKRGQDVALRCDPISGHVSLYWYRQALGQGPEFLTYFNYEAQQDKSGLPNDRFSAERPEGSISTLTIQRTEQRDSAMYRCASSLTGERSEQYFGPGTRLTVT.